These T cell receptor beta chains were read from a single sample in a study of cytomegalovirus exposure and HLA in healthy donors. Profiled with immunoSEQ multiplex PCR; TCRdb holds only in-frame clones, not every one. The data hold around 100,000 clones, with 75% to 80% observed a single time. Sequencing was done on a sample of PBMCs. All receptors derive from a woman aged 35 to 49 in good health and CMV-seropositive. CDR3s include the opening cysteine and the closing phenylalanine or tryptophan. Fields, in order: clone size, J gene, D gene, V gene, CDR3 DNA, CDR3 protein. The D gene is left open where the match is weak. Size is stated for part of the rows, as once, few or many counts, or as a class when the clone is expanded.

clone_size: -
j_call: TRBJ2-7
d_call: TRBD1
v_call: TRBV4-2
cdr3_nt: TGTGCCAGCAGCCAAGACAAGACAGGGCCGCACTACGAGCAGTACTTC
cdr3_aa: CASSQDKTGPHYEQYF

clone_size: -
j_call: TRBJ2-3
d_call: TRBD1
v_call: TRBV7-2
cdr3_nt: TGTGCCAGCAGCTCCGGACAGGGGTTAGATACGCAGTATTTT
cdr3_aa: CASSSGQGLDTQYF

clone_size: few
j_call: TRBJ2-5
d_call: TRBD2
v_call: TRBV9
cdr3_nt: TGTGCCAGCAGCGTCCTAGCGGGAGGGCCGGAGGAGACCCAGTACTTC
cdr3_aa: CASSVLAGGPEETQYF

clone_size: -
j_call: TRBJ2-7
d_call: TRBD2
v_call: TRBV5-4
cdr3_nt: TGTGCCAGCAGCTCCGGGACTATCCACTACGAGCAGTACTTC
cdr3_aa: CASSSGTIHYEQYF

clone_size: -
j_call: TRBJ2-7
d_call: -
v_call: TRBV19
cdr3_nt: TGTGCCAGTAGTCCTAGCGCAAACTACGAGCAGTACTTC
cdr3_aa: CASSPSANYEQYF

clone_size: -
j_call: TRBJ2-6
d_call: -
v_call: TRBV5-4
cdr3_nt: TGTGCCAGCAGCCAGAAAAACAGGGCTGGGGCCAACGTCCTGACTTTC
cdr3_aa: CASSQKNRAGANVLTF

clone_size: -
j_call: TRBJ2-7
d_call: TRBD2
v_call: TRBV5-6
cdr3_nt: TGTGCCAGCAGCTTGTGGGCGGCCGGGAGGTCGCAGTACTTC
cdr3_aa: CASSLWAAGRSQYF

clone_size: many
j_call: TRBJ1-3
d_call: TRBD1
v_call: TRBV9
cdr3_nt: TGTGCCAGCAGCGTCGGACAGGGGGCGCAAAGCTCTGGAAACACCATATATTTT
cdr3_aa: CASSVGQGAQSSGNTIYF

clone_size: -
j_call: TRBJ1-2
d_call: TRBD1
v_call: TRBV18
cdr3_nt: TGTGCCAGCTCAGCGACAGGGGGTCTCGGCTACACCTTC
cdr3_aa: CASSATGGLGYTF

clone_size: -
j_call: TRBJ2-3
d_call: TRBD2
v_call: TRBV10-3
cdr3_nt: TGTGCCATCAGTGAGCCTATGGGAGATGAAGGGACTAGCGGAAGCCATTACACAGATACGCAGTATTTT
cdr3_aa: CAISEPMGDEGTSGSHYTDTQYF

clone_size: -
j_call: TRBJ2-6
d_call: TRBD1
v_call: TRBV7-2
cdr3_nt: TGTGCCAGCAGCCCTGACAGGGCGGCTGGGGCCAACGTCCTGACTTTC
cdr3_aa: CASSPDRAAGANVLTF

clone_size: few
j_call: TRBJ2-2
d_call: -
v_call: TRBV11-3
cdr3_nt: TGTGCCAGCAGCCCGCGGGACTCGATGAACACCGGGGAGCTGTTTTTT
cdr3_aa: CASSPRDSMNTGELFF

clone_size: -
j_call: TRBJ2-3
d_call: TRBD2
v_call: TRBV6-1
cdr3_nt: TGTGCCAGCAGTGAACTGTTAGCGGGAGCGGCAGATACGCAGTATTTT
cdr3_aa: CASSELLAGAADTQYF

clone_size: -
j_call: TRBJ1-3
d_call: -
v_call: TRBV2
cdr3_nt: TGTGCCAGCAGTGTGCGGGGGGTGATTGGAAACACCATATATTTT
cdr3_aa: CASSVRGVIGNTIYF

clone_size: -
j_call: TRBJ1-3
d_call: -
v_call: TRBV6-1
cdr3_nt: TGTGCCAGCAGTGAAAGGAGCTCTGGAAACACCATATATTTT
cdr3_aa: CASSERSSGNTIYF

clone_size: few
j_call: TRBJ2-7
d_call: -
v_call: TRBV6-4
cdr3_nt: TGTGCCAGCAGTCCTCGCTCGGAGGGGGGGTACGAGCAGTACTTC
cdr3_aa: CASSPRSEGGYEQYF

clone_size: -
j_call: TRBJ2-3
d_call: TRBD2
v_call: TRBV6-1
cdr3_nt: TGTGCCAGCAGTGAACTAGCGGGAGGGCCAGATACGCAGTATTTT
cdr3_aa: CASSELAGGPDTQYF

clone_size: -
j_call: TRBJ2-7
d_call: -
v_call: TRBV6-6
cdr3_nt: TGTGCCAGCAGTTATACCACAGGGATCCTCGACGAGCAGTACTTC
cdr3_aa: CASSYTTGILDEQYF

clone_size: -
j_call: TRBJ2-1
d_call: TRBD2
v_call: TRBV7-9
cdr3_nt: TGTGCCAGCAGCTCGTGGACTAGCGGGAGAACCAACAATGAGCAGTTCTTC
cdr3_aa: CASSSWTSGRTNNEQFF

clone_size: once
j_call: TRBJ2-3
d_call: TRBD2
v_call: TRBV10-3
cdr3_nt: TGTGCCATCAGGGTTCTAGCGGGAGAAGGCCAAAACACAGATACGCAGTATTTT
cdr3_aa: CAIRVLAGEGQNTDTQYF

clone_size: -
j_call: TRBJ2-3
d_call: TRBD2
v_call: TRBV4-1
cdr3_nt: TGCGCCAGCAGCCAAGATATAAGAAGCGGGAGGAGCACAGATACGCAGTATTTT
cdr3_aa: CASSQDIRSGRSTDTQYF

clone_size: -
j_call: TRBJ2-7
d_call: -
v_call: TRBV6-5
cdr3_nt: TGTGCCAGCGGACTATTAGCAGGGAGGGAGCAGTACTTC
cdr3_aa: CASGLLAGREQYF

clone_size: few
j_call: TRBJ1-1
d_call: TRBD1
v_call: TRBV19
cdr3_nt: TGTGCCAGTAGACAGGGGGCGATAACTGAAGCTTTCTTT
cdr3_aa: CASRQGAITEAFF

clone_size: -
j_call: TRBJ2-7
d_call: TRBD2
v_call: TRBV28
cdr3_nt: TGTGGCTCACGGGCGGGAGGAACCTACGAGCAGTACTTC
cdr3_aa: CGSRAGGTYEQYF

clone_size: -
j_call: TRBJ2-6
d_call: TRBD1
v_call: TRBV27
cdr3_nt: TGTGCCAGCAGTCAACCGGGACAGGGAAGGAACTCTGGGGCCAACGTCCTGACTTTC
cdr3_aa: CASSQPGQGRNSGANVLTF

clone_size: -
j_call: TRBJ2-7
d_call: TRBD1
v_call: TRBV18
cdr3_nt: TGTGCCAGCTCACCACCGACACAGGGGTATGCCTACGAGCAGTACTTC
cdr3_aa: CASSPPTQGYAYEQYF

clone_size: -
j_call: TRBJ2-1
d_call: TRBD1
v_call: TRBV29-1
cdr3_nt: TGCAGCGTTCCCGGGACAGCTTCCTACAATGAGCAGTTCTTC
cdr3_aa: CSVPGTASYNEQFF

clone_size: -
j_call: TRBJ2-1
d_call: TRBD2
v_call: TRBV28
cdr3_nt: TGTGCCAGCAGTTCCGGGACTAGCGGGAGGTGGTCCTACAATGAGCAGTTCTTC
cdr3_aa: CASSSGTSGRWSYNEQFF

clone_size: -
j_call: TRBJ2-5
d_call: TRBD1
v_call: TRBV2
cdr3_nt: TGTGCCAGCATAAAGGGGACAGGCGAAGAGACCCAGTACTTC
cdr3_aa: CASIKGTGEETQYF

clone_size: -
j_call: TRBJ2-1
d_call: TRBD2
v_call: TRBV11-2
cdr3_nt: TGTGCCAGCAGCTTCCTTGCGGGAGGGGTTCCCTACAATGAGCAGTTCTTC
cdr3_aa: CASSFLAGGVPYNEQFF

clone_size: -
j_call: TRBJ2-3
d_call: TRBD1
v_call: TRBV9
cdr3_nt: TGTGCCAGCAGCGCCCGACAGGGTTGGACAGATACGCAGTATTTT
cdr3_aa: CASSARQGWTDTQYF

clone_size: -
j_call: TRBJ1-5
d_call: -
v_call: TRBV4-3
cdr3_nt: TGCGCCAGCAGCCAAGCTGCAACAGATCAGCCCCAGCATTTT
cdr3_aa: CASSQAATDQPQHF

clone_size: -
j_call: TRBJ2-3
d_call: TRBD2
v_call: TRBV4-2
cdr3_nt: TGTGCCAGCAGCCAAAGGGCTAGCGGTCCAGATACGCAGTATTTT
cdr3_aa: CASSQRASGPDTQYF

clone_size: -
j_call: TRBJ2-1
d_call: -
v_call: TRBV25-1
cdr3_nt: TGTGCCAGCAGTGAATCAGGGTCCCTCTACAATGAGCAGTTCTTC
cdr3_aa: CASSESGSLYNEQFF

clone_size: few
j_call: TRBJ2-1
d_call: -
v_call: TRBV5-1
cdr3_nt: TGCGCCAGCGAGTGGGGGGATTATGACAATGAGCAGTTCTTC
cdr3_aa: CASEWGDYDNEQFF

clone_size: -
j_call: TRBJ2-7
d_call: TRBD2
v_call: TRBV25-1
cdr3_nt: TGTGCCAGCAGTGAGCTCCGACTAGCGGGAGTGGGCGAGCAGTACTTC
cdr3_aa: CASSELRLAGVGEQYF

clone_size: -
j_call: TRBJ1-5
d_call: -
v_call: TRBV5-4
cdr3_nt: TGTGCCAGCAGCTTTGACAGGTCTCAGCCCCAGCATTTT
cdr3_aa: CASSFDRSQPQHF

clone_size: -
j_call: TRBJ1-2
d_call: -
v_call: TRBV27
cdr3_nt: TGTGCCAGCAATCCAGGACAGAAAGGTAACTATGGCTACACCTTC
cdr3_aa: CASNPGQKGNYGYTF

clone_size: -
j_call: TRBJ2-4
d_call: -
v_call: TRBV7-9
cdr3_nt: TGTGCCAGCAGCGATACCCCGGGGAGCGCCCTGAACATTCAGTACTTC
cdr3_aa: CASSDTPGSALNIQYF

clone_size: -
j_call: TRBJ2-2
d_call: TRBD2
v_call: TRBV19
cdr3_nt: TGTGCCAGTAGTGTACCGGGACTAGCGGGAGGTGGCTGGACCGGGGAGCTGTTTTTT
cdr3_aa: CASSVPGLAGGGWTGELFF

clone_size: once
j_call: TRBJ2-7
d_call: -
v_call: TRBV5-4
cdr3_nt: TGTGCCAGCAGCTCCCCCGGGAACCGGGGAGCCTACGAGCAGTACTTC
cdr3_aa: CASSSPGNRGAYEQYF

clone_size: -
j_call: TRBJ2-6
d_call: -
v_call: TRBV18
cdr3_nt: TGTGCCAGCTCACCACTCGGTTCAGGCTCTGGGGCCAACGTCCTGACTTTC
cdr3_aa: CASSPLGSGSGANVLTF

clone_size: once
j_call: TRBJ2-5
d_call: -
v_call: TRBV7-2
cdr3_nt: TGTGCCAGCAGCTTATTCGGAGGGCCAGAGACCCAGTACTTC
cdr3_aa: CASSLFGGPETQYF